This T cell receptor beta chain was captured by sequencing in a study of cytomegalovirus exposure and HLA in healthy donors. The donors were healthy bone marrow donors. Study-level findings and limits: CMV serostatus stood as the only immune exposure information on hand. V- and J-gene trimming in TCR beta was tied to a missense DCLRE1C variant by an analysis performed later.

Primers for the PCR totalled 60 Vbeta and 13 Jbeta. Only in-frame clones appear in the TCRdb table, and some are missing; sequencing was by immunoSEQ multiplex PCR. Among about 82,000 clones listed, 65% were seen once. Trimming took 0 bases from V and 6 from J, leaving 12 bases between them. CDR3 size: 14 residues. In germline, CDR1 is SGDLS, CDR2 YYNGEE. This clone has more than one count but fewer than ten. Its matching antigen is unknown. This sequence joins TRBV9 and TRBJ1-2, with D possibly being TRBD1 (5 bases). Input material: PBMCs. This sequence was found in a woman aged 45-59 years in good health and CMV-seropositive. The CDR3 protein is CASSVGVGGNGYTF. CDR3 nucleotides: TGTGCCAGCAGCGTAGGAGTCGGGGGGAATGGCTACACCTTC.